Listed below are T cell receptor beta chains from one sample, sequenced in a study of blood T cell repertoires in COVID-19. Sequencing used immunoSEQ multiplex PCR; TCRdb keeps in-frame clones, though not all of them. The table shows over 90,000 clones, with 87% occurring only once. Sample: peripheral blood. These receptors originate from a man between 45 and 60 years old in a cohort sampled during active COVID-19. Each CDR3 is given with its conserved first and last residue. D genes are given only for firm matches. Some rows mark clone size as missing; the rest say once, few, many or name a class of expanded clone.

TRBJ2-5 - TRBV14 - CASSQVVGTARAETQYF TGTGCCAGCAGCCAAGTAGTTGGAACGGCGAGGGCCGAGACCCAGTACTTC
TRBJ2-3 TRBD2 TRBV11-2 - CASSPSGGASDTQYF TGTGCCAGCAGCCCAAGCGGGGGGGCCTCAGATACGCAGTATTTT
TRBJ2-5 TRBD2 TRBV2 few CASRLPSGGTIRQETQYF TGTGCCAGCAGACTTCCTAGCGGGGGTACAATTCGACAAGAGACCCAGTACTTC
TRBJ2-1 - TRBV5-1 - CASSLDRDEQFF TGCGCCAGCAGCCTGGACCGCGATGAGCAGTTCTTC
TRBJ2-1 - TRBV7-9 - CASSLDLVSHEQFF TGTGCCAGCAGCTTAGATTTAGTGTCGCATGAGCAGTTCTTC
TRBJ1-4 TRBD1 TRBV6-2/TRBV6-3 - CASSFARTGYNEKLFF TGTGCCAGCAGTTTCGCCCGGACAGGTTATAATGAAAAACTGTTTTTT
TRBJ1-1 - TRBV12-3/TRBV12-4 - CASRDSANTEAFF TGTGCCAGCAGGGACAGTGCGAACACTGAAGCTTTCTTT
TRBJ1-4 TRBD1 TRBV7-2 - CASSAWTGIGEKLFF TGTGCCAGCAGCGCCTGGACAGGGATTGGTGAAAAACTGTTTTTT
TRBJ1-5 - TRBV28 - CASSFRGIGQPQHF TGTGCCAGCAGTTTTAGGGGGATCGGGCAGCCCCAGCATTTT
TRBJ1-1 - TRBV6-6 - CASSSQTVLNTEAFF TGTGCCAGCAGTTCCCAGACAGTTCTGAACACTGAAGCTTTCTTT
TRBJ1-6 - TRBV18 - CASSPAGFDSPLHF TGTGCCAGCTCACCAGCCGGGTTCGATTCACCCCTCCACTTT
TRBJ1-2 - TRBV28 - CASSQGGAGYGYTF TGTGCCAGCAGCCAAGGGGGGGCCGGCTATGGCTACACCTTC
TRBJ1-5 TRBD1 TRBV24-1 - CATSDRTGPGGSPQHF TGTGCCACCAGTGACCGGACAGGCCCGGGGGGGTCCCCCCAGCATTTT
TRBJ2-2 TRBD2 TRBV10-3 - CAISESGGGTNTGELFF TGTGCCATCAGTGAGTCTGGCGGGGGGACGAACACCGGGGAGCTGTTTTTT
TRBJ2-1 TRBD2 TRBV9 - CASSVAGWGGTSKFF TGTGCCAGCAGCGTAGCTGGGTGGGGCGGGACTAGCAAGTTCTTC
TRBJ1-5 TRBD1 TRBV28 - CASIKTGGGGQPQHF TGTGCCAGCATAAAGACAGGGGGCGGAGGACAGCCCCAGCATTTT
TRBJ1-6 - TRBV5-6 - CASSPRGGYNSPLHF TGTGCCAGCAGCCCCCGGGGGGGATATAATTCACCCCTCCACTTT
TRBJ2-3 - TRBV19 once CASSIAGDLGTDTQYF TGTGCCAGTAGTATAGCTGGCGACTTGGGCACAGATACGCAGTATTTT
TRBJ1-4 TRBD1 TRBV2 - CASRNRDRAISGEKLFF TGTGCCAGCAGGAACCGGGACAGGGCGATTAGTGGTGAAAAACTGTTTTTT
TRBJ2-1 - TRBV21-1 - CASSKSLTGEGPVRGEQFF TGTGCCAGCAGCAAATCATTGACAGGAGAGGGCCCGGTCCGTGGTGAGCAGTTCTTC
TRBJ1-1 TRBD1 TRBV18 - CASSPQGQGKGEAFF TGTGCCAGCTCACCCCAAGGACAGGGTAAGGGTGAAGCTTTCTTT
TRBJ2-2 - TRBV6-6 once CASSYSDGTNTGELFF TGTGCCAGCAGTTACTCGGACGGGACAAACACCGGGGAGCTGTTTTTT
TRBJ2-2 TRBD2 TRBV20-1 - CSASFLAGISGELFF TGCAGTGCTAGTTTCCTAGCGGGGATATCCGGGGAGCTGTTTTTT
TRBJ2-3 TRBD2 TRBV25-1 - CASSDTSAPSTDTQYF TGTGCCAGCAGTGATACTAGCGCCCCTAGCACAGATACGCAGTATTTT
TRBJ2-5 TRBD2 TRBV18 - CASSPTTSGETQYF TGTGCCAGCTCACCTACGACTAGCGGAGAGACCCAGTACTTC
TRBJ2-3 TRBD2 TRBV7-2 - CASSRPGLATDTQYF TGTGCCAGCAGCCGGCCGGGACTAGCTACGGATACGCAGTATTTT
TRBJ2-1 TRBD2 TRBV7-9 - CASSLVLGLAGVPEFF TGTGCCAGCAGCTTAGTTTTGGGACTAGCGGGGGTCCCCGAGTTCTTC
TRBJ1-3 - TRBV19 - CASGGGGLGNTIYF TGTGCCTCAGGTGGCGGGGGACTTGGAAACACCATATATTTT
TRBJ1-1 - TRBV19 - CASTPDGWATEAFF TGTGCCAGTACCCCAGATGGGTGGGCCACTGAAGCTTTCTTT
TRBJ2-2 TRBD2 TRBV5-4 - CASSPPGLAGDTGELFF TGTGCCAGCAGCCCGCCGGGACTAGCGGGTGACACCGGGGAGCTGTTTTTT
TRBJ2-7 TRBD1 TRBV15 - CATSRDLSGGYEQYF TGTGCCACCAGCAGAGATCTCTCAGGGGGCTACGAGCAGTACTTC
TRBJ2-3 TRBD1 TRBV18 - CASSQQGDTQYF TGTGCCAGCTCGCAACAGGGGGATACGCAGTATTTT
TRBJ1-2 TRBD1 TRBV5-1 - CASSLVAGGVYGYTF TGCGCCAGCAGCTTGGTGGCAGGGGGAGTATATGGCTACACCTTC
TRBJ1-4 - TRBV19 - CASGIRGNEKLFF TGTGCCAGTGGGATCAGGGGAAATGAAAAACTGTTTTTT
TRBJ1-1 - TRBV6-4 - CASSDSGGVTEAFF TGTGCCAGCAGTGACTCAGGCGGGGTTACTGAAGCTTTCTTT
TRBJ1-1 - TRBV9 - CASSVASEMNTEAFF TGTGCCAGCAGCGTAGCTTCCGAGATGAACACTGAAGCTTTCTTT
TRBJ1-2 - TRBV28 - CASSPSFGGYGYTF TGTGCCAGCAGTCCCTCCTTCGGCGGCTATGGCTACACCTTC